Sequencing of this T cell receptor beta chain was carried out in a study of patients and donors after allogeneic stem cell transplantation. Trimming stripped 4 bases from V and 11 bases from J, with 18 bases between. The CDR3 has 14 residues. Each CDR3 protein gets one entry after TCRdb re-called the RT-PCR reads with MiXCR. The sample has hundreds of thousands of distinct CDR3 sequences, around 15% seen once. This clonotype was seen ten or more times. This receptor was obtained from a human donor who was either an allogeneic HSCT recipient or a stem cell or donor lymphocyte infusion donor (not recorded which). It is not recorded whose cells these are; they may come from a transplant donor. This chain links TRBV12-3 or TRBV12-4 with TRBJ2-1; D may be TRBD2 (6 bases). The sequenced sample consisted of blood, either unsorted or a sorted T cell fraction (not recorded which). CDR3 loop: CASSSFAVADQQFF. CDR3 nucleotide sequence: TGTGCCAGCAGTTCCTTTGCTGTAGCGGATCAGCAGTTCTTC.